Below, one T cell receptor (beta chain) is given with its context. Seattle cases were enrolled at active infection and followed longitudinally. Per the authors' pipeline: By means of reference gene primer amplification, nucleated cell counts were estimated. Profiling relied on immunoSEQ multiplex PCR, and the TCRdb table lists in-frame clones only, not all of them. V and J calls and clone size come straight from that table; D and trimming were deduced from the DNA. The table has 190,000 or so clones, about 93% seen once. Germline CDR1 is SGHRS and CDR2 is YFSETQ. V was clipped by 4 bases and J by 0 bases, with 22 bases between them. The CDR3 totals 18 residues. This record belongs to a study of blood T cell repertoires in COVID-19. About the study: The United States, Italy and Spain were the sources of the acute and convalescent COVID-19 samples. The analysed material was cDNA or gDNA that came from T cells, B-cell-depleted T cells, or PBMCs.

This TCR was sampled from a man aged 25-45 years with COVID-19, enrolled during active disease. Sequenced input: peripheral blood. The chain joins TRBV5-1 to TRBJ1-1, with D uncertain. The CDR3 is CASSTLSLGTRVNTEAFF. The DNA for the CDR3 is TGCGCCAGCAGCACGCTTAGTTTGGGTACGAGGGTGAACACTGAAGCTTTCTTT. Full variable domain (remainder filled in from reference TRBV5-1 and TRBJ1-1): KAGVTQTPRYLIKTRGQQVTLSCSPISGHRSVSWYQQTPGQGLQFLFEYFSETQRNKGNFPGRFSGRQFSNSRSEMNVSTLELGDSALYLCASSTLSLGTRVNTEAFFGQGTRLTVV.